The T cell receptor (beta chain) under discussion was sequenced for a study of T cell repertoires in cytomegalovirus infection. A single record per CDR3 protein comes from TCRdb applying MiXCR to the reads. The table has 290,000 or so distinct CDR3 sequences, around 9.6% seen once. This clonotype has at least ten counts. With 6 bases clipped from V and 5 bases from J, the junction kept 11 bases outside the gene matches. Germline CDR1 is DFQATT and CDR2 is SNEGSKA (reference sequence). This CDR3 comprises 15 residues. The chain uses TRBV20-1 and TRBJ2-1; the match to TRBD2 covers 9 bases. The sequenced material came from PBMCs. The TCR was taken from a human donor in good health (CMV status not recorded). Some clones in this sample may be carry-over from other donors' samples. The CDR3 sequence is CSAPAAGGANNEQFF. The CDR3 region has the DNA TGCAGTGCCCCAGCGGCGGGGGGGGCTAACAATGAGCAGTTCTTC.